The 18 T cell receptor beta chains presented below share a single source sample, sequenced in a study of T cell responses to AZD1222 COVID-19 vaccine. The assay was immunoSEQ multiplex PCR, and TCRdb's table has in-frame clones only and misses some. The sample records more than 150,000 clones, 94% being singletons. Sample: peripheral blood, taken 28 days after the second AZD1222 dose. All receptors come from an adult who received the AZD1222 COVID-19 vaccine.

The V gene is TRBV9, the J gene TRBJ1-3; TRBD1 agrees at 8 bases. Trimming at V came to 0 bases and at J to 2 bases, leaving 4 bases not matched to a gene. Germline V gives CDR1 SGDLS, CDR2 YYNGEE. This CDR3 comprises 16 residues. The CDR3: CASSVAPDRAGNTIYF. In DNA, the CDR3 is TGTGCCAGCAGCGTAGCCCCGGACAGGGCTGGAAACACCATATATTTT. Filled out from reference TRBV9 and TRBJ1-3, the complete variable domain reads DSGVTQTPKHLITATGQRVTLRCSPRSGDLSVYWYQQSLDQGLQFLIQYYNGEERAKGNILERFSAQQFPDLHSELNLSSLELGDSALYFCASSVAPDRAGNTIYFGEGSWLTVV.

The chain couples TRBV21-1 to TRBJ1-1. TRBV21-1 is labeled a pseudogene. This CDR3 is built from 15 residues. CDR3 protein: CASLKVAQEEAEAFF. The CDR3 DNA reads as TGTGCCAGCTTGAAGGTGGCCCAAGAGGAAGCTGAAGCTTTCTTT.

Concerning this clone: In the same sample, other DNA sequences code for this CDR3. In DNA form, the CDR3 reads TGCAGCGTTGAGTTAGGTGAAAAACTGTTTTTT. It translates to CSVELGEKLFF. The rearrangement uses TRBV29-1 and TRBJ1-4; D uncertain. Trimming removed 3 bases at V and 7 bases at J, with 6 bases between. The CDR3 runs to 11 residues. From germline, CDR1 is SQVTM and CDR2 ANQGSEA.

The chain is built from TRBV27 and TRBJ2-3, with 7 positions matching TRBD2. CDR3 length equals 16 residues. Per germline, CDR1 MNHEY and CDR2 SMNVEV (reference sequence). J gave up 0 bases and V 6 bases, and 9 bases lay outside the gene matches. The CDR3: CASRQTGTTSTDTQYF. The CDR3 DNA sequence: TGTGCCAGCAGACAAACCGGGACTACGAGCACAGATACGCAGTATTTT.

CDR3 nucleotide sequence: TGTGCCAGCAGCTTAGTTTTGAGGAACACTGAAGCTTTCTTT. Translation gives CASSLVLRNTEAFF. The chain links TRBV7-2 to TRBJ1-1; D gene ambiguous. This CDR3 comprises 14 residues. V lost 1 base and J 1 base, leaving 7 bases between the germline ends. Germline V gene data show CDR1 as SGHTA and CDR2 as FQGNSA.

This chain connects TRBV11-2 to TRBJ1-1; D not certain. The germline gives CDR1 SGHAT, CDR2 FQNNGV. The CDR3 is 15 amino acids. The V and J ends lost 5 bases and 0 bases respectively, with 13 bases between them. CDR3 in DNA: TGTGCCAGCAGCCCACGGCGGGTTTTGAACACTGAAGCTTTCTTT. Translated, it gives CASSPRRVLNTEAFF.

This rearrangement joins TRBV21-1 to TRBJ2-5; the table's D call, TRBD1, has no DNA check behind it. TRBV21-1 is a known pseudogene. The length of the CDR3 is 12 residues. The CDR3 is CASSKARGTQYF. DNA of the CDR3: TGTGCCAGCAGCAAAGCCAGGGGGACCCAGTACTTC.

This chain uses TRBV18 with TRBJ1-1; D uncertain. The CDR3 consists of 15 residues. Trimming took 1 base from V and 1 from J, leaving 10 bases between them. Germline V gene sequence: CDR1 KGHSH, CDR2 LQKENI. CDR3 sequence reads: CASSPRHSENTEAFF. Here the CDR3 DNA reads TGTGCCAGCTCACCACGTCACAGCGAGAACACTGAAGCTTTCTTT.

The chain links TRBV7-9 to TRBJ1-1; 9 nucleotides align to TRBD1. This CDR3 contains 15 residues. V gave up 1 base and J gave up 4 bases; unmatched junction bases: 4. Germline CDR1 and CDR2: SEHNR and FQNEAQ (reference sequence). The CDR3 nucleotides read TGTGCCAGCAGCTTAGACAGGGGGCGGATCACTGAAGCTTTCTTT. Translation gives CASSLDRGRITEAFF.

A single count supports this clone. The chain is built from TRBV7-3 and TRBJ2-5; D assignment may be TRBD1 or TRBD2 (5 bases each). From germline, CDR1 is SGHTA and CDR2 FQGTGA. This CDR3 comprises 14 residues. Trimming took 2 bases from V and 3 from J, leaving 10 bases between them. The CDR3 spells CASSLGGEKETQYF. The CDR3 region has the DNA TGTGCCAGCAGCTTAGGGGGTGAAAAAGAGACCCAGTACTTC.

The chain links TRBV7-8 to TRBJ2-7; D is possibly TRBD2 (5 bases). The V gene lost 2 bases and the J gene lost 2 bases, with 7 bases spanning the gap. This CDR3 has 13 residues. Germline CDR1 SGHVS, CDR2 FQNEAQ. The CDR3 here is CASSLYGAYEQYF. CDR3 coding DNA: TGTGCCAGCAGCTTATACGGGGCCTACGAGCAGTACTTC.

This chain joins TRBV5-4 and TRBJ1-2; D remains ambiguous. The CDR3 consists of 11 residues. V gave up 2 bases and J gave up 1 base, with 0 bases separating them. Germline V gene lookup returns CDR1 SGHNT and CDR2 YYREEE (reference sequence). The CDR3 spells CASSFNYGYTF. For the CDR3, the DNA is TGTGCCAGCAGCTTTAACTATGGCTACACCTTC.

The chain links TRBV3-1 (or the pseudogene TRBV3-2) to TRBJ2-5; D gene uncertain. Trimming pared 2 bases from V and 2 bases from J, leaving 9 bases between. The germline V gene encodes CDR1 LGHDT and CDR2 YNNKEL (reference sequence). The CDR3 sequence is 14 residues long. The CDR3 bases are TGTGCCAGCAGCCAACGTCTGGGGCAAGAGACCCAGTACTTC. This sequence encodes CASSQRLGQETQYF.

V is TRBV19 and J is TRBJ2-3; D ambiguous. This CDR3 region has 15 residues. CDR1 is LNHDA, CDR2 SQIVND, per germline (reference sequence). The V end was cut by 3 bases, the J end by 0 bases, with 10 bases between. In DNA, the CDR3 is TGTGCCAGTAGTATTGTGTCCCTAAGCACAGATACGCAGTATTTT. Translating it yields CASSIVSLSTDTQYF.

Only one count was recorded for this clone. The genes are TRBV6-1 and TRBJ1-5; no clear D. Trimming took 3 bases from V and 1 from J, leaving 13 bases between them. The CDR3 has 16 amino acids. The germline V gene has CDR1 MNHNS and CDR2 SASEGT. Here the CDR3 reads CASSESRPRSNQPQHF. CDR3 nucleotide sequence: TGTGCCAGCAGTGAGTCGAGGCCCCGGAGCAATCAGCCCCAGCATTTT.

The genes are TRBV5-4 and TRBJ2-5, with TRBD2 matching over 8 bases. The CDR3 has 16 residues. Germline V gives CDR1 SGHNT, CDR2 YYREEE (reference sequence). The trim removed 2 bases at V and 5 bases at J, leaving 11 bases unmatched. This CDR3 reads CASSFSAGLVQETQYF. The CDR3 bases are TGTGCCAGCAGCTTTAGTGCGGGACTAGTCCAGGAGACCCAGTACTTC.

Only one count was recorded for this clone. V gene TRBV6-6 combines with J gene TRBJ2-2, with D tentatively TRBD2 (5 bases). Between the trimmed V and J ends, which lost 5 bases and 4 bases, there was a span of 11 bases. This CDR3 has 14 residues. The germline gives CDR1 MNHNY, CDR2 SVGAGI (reference sequence). The CDR3 spells CASSTSILTGELFF. Here the CDR3 DNA reads TGTGCCAGCAGTACTAGTATACTCACCGGGGAGCTGTTTTTT.

This chain links TRBV7-2 with TRBJ2-7; D unresolved. The germline V gene encodes CDR1 SGHTA and CDR2 FQGNSA. V was cut by 5 bases and J by 2 bases, with 22 bases left in between. The CDR3 loop spans 17 amino acids. The CDR3 nucleotides read TGTGCCAGCAGCCCCAGGAGCCCGCTGACCCTGGCCTACGAGCAGTACTTC. It specifies CASSPRSPLTLAYEQYF. Full variable domain (rest looked up from reference TRBV7-2 and TRBJ2-7): GAGVSQSPSNKVTEKGKDVELRCDPISGHTALYWYRQSLGQGLEFLIYFQGNSAPDKSGLPSDRFSAERTGGSVSTLTIQRTQQEDSAVYLCASSPRSPLTLAYEQYFGPGTRLTVT.